Each of the 8 T cell receptor beta chains below was sequenced from the same sample in a study of human T cells and chemical hapten exposure. One entry per CDR3 protein, called by TCRdb with MiXCR from the RACE reads. The sample yields a few hundred thousand distinct CDR3 sequences, approximately 5% seen once. Time point specified: pre-sensitization, week 0. Specified treatment: therapeutic diphenylcyclopropenone sensitization with weekly scalp DPC. The sample here was whole blood, taken in connection with sensitization to the hapten diphenylcyclopropenone (DPC). The receptors here all came from a woman between 18 and 29 years old with alopecia areata. Some clones in this sample may be carry-over from other donors' samples.

The table lists this clonotype with many counts. The chain links TRBV2 to TRBJ2-3; either TRBD1 or TRBD2 may supply D (5 bases each). Trimming shortened V by 3 bases and J by 4 bases, and 5 bases separated the two germline ends. Germline-derived CDR1 and CDR2 are SNHLY and FYNNEI. This CDR3 has 12 amino acids. In nucleotides, the CDR3 is TGTGCCAGCAGTGAGGGGGCAGATACGCAGTATTTT. It is translated as CASSEGADTQYF.

On this clonotype: A single base separates this from a much larger clone, so it may be a read error. The rearrangement uses TRBV12-3 or TRBV12-4 and TRBJ1-3; no clear D gene. The CDR3 is 15 amino acids. CDR3 sequence: CSSRSDGGSGNTIYF. The DNA for the CDR3 is TGTTCCAGCAGATCGGACGGAGGCTCTGGAAACACCATATATTTT.

CDR3 sequence: CASSLLSSGQGVYGYTF. CDR3 sequence (DNA): TGCGCCAGCAGCTTGCTTTCTTCGGGACAGGGGGTTTATGGCTACACCTTC. V and J are TRBV5-1 and TRBJ1-2; the match to TRBD1 covers 11 bases. The J segment lost 5 bases and the V segment lost 1 base, leaving 10 bases of the junction unmatched. There are 17 residues in the CDR3. Germline V gene lookup returns CDR1 SGHRS and CDR2 YFSETQ.

The genes are TRBV18 and TRBJ1-1, with D hard to call. Germline CDR1 and CDR2: KGHSH and LQKENI. V shed 3 bases and J shed 1 base, with 21 bases lying between them. The CDR3 spans 18 residues. The CDR3 sequence: CASSPLLQRRRRNTEAFF. In nucleotides, the CDR3 is TGTGCCAGCTCACCCCTGCTACAGAGACGGCGGCGGAACACTGAAGCTTTCTTT. The whole variable domain, filled in from reference TRBV18 and TRBJ1-1, reads NAGVMQNPRHLVRRRGQEARLRCSPMKGHSHVYWYRQLPEEGLKFMVYLQKENIIDESGMPKERFSAEFPKEGPSILRIQQVVRGDSAAYFCASSPLLQRRRRNTEAFFGQGTRLTVV.

V is TRBV28 and J is TRBJ2-3; TRBD2 aligns across 10 bases. The V gene's germline CDR1 is MDHEN and CDR2 SYDVKM. This CDR3 contains 17 residues. V lost 6 bases and J lost 4; bases outside the gene matches: 13. CDR3 loop: CASSVLLLAGEADTQYF. As DNA, the CDR3 is TGTGCCAGCAGCGTACTTCTCCTAGCGGGGGAAGCAGATACGCAGTATTTT.

This rearrangement joins TRBV10-3 to TRBJ2-7, with D hard to call. The CDR3 has 16 residues. The V gene lost 0 bases and the J gene lost 2 bases, with 14 bases spanning the gap. The germline gives CDR1 ENHRY, CDR2 SYGVKD. CDR3 DNA sequence: TGTGCCATCAGTGAGTCGTCACCCCGGACCACCTACGAGCAGTACTTC. It yields the protein CAISESSPRTTYEQYF.

The chain is built from TRBV3-1 and TRBJ2-7; TRBD1 matches at 7 bases. Germline CDR1 and CDR2: LGHDT and YNNKEL (reference sequence). CDR3 size: 12 residues. J was trimmed by 6 bases and V by 5 bases; bases with no gene match: 4. CDR3 in DNA: TGTGCCAGCAGCACAACAGGGGTCGAGCAGTACTTC. This sequence encodes CASSTTGVEQYF.

This rearrangement joins TRBV5-1 to TRBJ2-1; possibly TRBD1 for D (8 bases). Per the germline V gene, CDR1 is SGHRS and CDR2 is YFSETQ. V lost 3 bases and J 4 bases, leaving 26 bases between the germline ends. The CDR3 contains 19 residues. CDR3 in amino acids: CASSWGGQEPGGPYNEQFF. The CDR3 DNA follows: TGCGCCAGCAGCTGGGGAGGGCAGGAGCCAGGGGGCCCATACAATGAGCAGTTCTTC.